The rows below give T cell receptor beta chains drawn from one sample of a study of T cell responses to AZD1222 COVID-19 vaccine. Only in-frame clones appear in the TCRdb table, and some are missing; sequencing was by immunoSEQ multiplex PCR. This table holds 130,000 or so clones, 70% to 90% found once. Source: peripheral blood, taken on day 0 of AZD1222 vaccination. The receptors were gathered from an adult in good health. The CDR3 runs from the conserved cysteine through the conserved F or W. A D gene is named only where the DNA matches it firmly. A clone size is listed for some rows: how often the clone was seen (once, few, many), or a class if it is expanded.

TRBV19	.	TRBD1	TRBJ1-5	TGTGCCAGTAGAACCCGGGACAGGGGCAATCAGCCCCAGCATTTT	CASRTRDRGNQPQHF
TRBV7-2	.	.	TRBJ1-2	TGTGCCAGCAGCTTAGTGACAGGACCCAACTATGGCTACACCTTC	CASSLVTGPNYGYTF
TRBV11-2	.	.	TRBJ1-2	TGTGCCAGCAGCCCGGGTAGGGGCTATGGCTACACCTTC	CASSPGRGYGYTF
TRBV18	.	TRBD1	TRBJ2-7	TGTGCCAGCTCACCAGAGAGGGGACAGGGCCCAACCTACGAGCAGTACTTC	CASSPERGQGPTYEQYF
TRBV7-2	.	.	TRBJ2-5	TGTGCCAGCAGCTTAGACCGGGCCCTGCAGTACTTC	CASSLDRALQYF
TRBV13	few	TRBD1	TRBJ1-4	TGTGCCAGCAGCTCCCGGGACAGGGGTGAAAAACTGTTTTTT	CASSSRDRGEKLFF
TRBV5-1	few	.	TRBJ1-5	TGCGCCAGCAGCCCCGGGTTGCCTCTAAATCAGCCCCAGCATTTT	CASSPGLPLNQPQHF
TRBV6-2/TRBV6-3	.	TRBD1	TRBJ1-1	TGTGCCAGCAGCCGACCGAGACAGGGAATGAGCACTGAAGCTTTCTTT	CASSRPRQGMSTEAFF
TRBV10-2	.	.	TRBJ1-4	TGCGCCAGCAGTGAGGAACCGCCCCTAACAGGGTCCAATGAAAAACTGTTTTTT	CASSEEPPLTGSNEKLFF
TRBV6-4	.	.	TRBJ1-5	TGTGCCAGCAGTGCTGAAAGGGGTCAGCCCCAGCATTTT	CASSAERGQPQHF
TRBV5-5	.	TRBD2	TRBJ2-3	TGTGCCAGCAGCTGGGATATAGCGGGGGGCGGGTCTGCAGATACGCAGTATTTT	CASSWDIAGGGSADTQYF
TRBV19	.	.	TRBJ2-1	TGTGCCAGTACCCTAAGGGGTGGCAATGAGCAGTTCTTC	CASTLRGGNEQFF
TRBV14	.	.	TRBJ1-2	TGTGCCAGCAGCCAAGGACAGGACTATGGCTACACCTTC	CASSQGQDYGYTF
TRBV6-1	.	.	TRBJ2-2	TGTGCCAGCAGTGAGGTGGCCAGAAACACCGGGGAGCTGTTTTTT	CASSEVARNTGELFF
TRBV6-5	.	.	TRBJ2-5	TGTGCCAGCAGCCCCTCTGAGGGGGCCCAGTACTTC	CASSPSEGAQYF
TRBV6-5	many	.	TRBJ1-1	TGTGCCAGCAGTTTGGAACGCACTGGCACTGAAGCTTTCTTT	CASSLERTGTEAFF
TRBV7-8	.	.	TRBJ2-7	TGTGCCAGCAGCATCAGACCAGCCTACGAGCAGTACTTC	CASSIRPAYEQYF
TRBV10-3	.	.	TRBJ1-1	TGTGCCATCAGTCAGAGACAGGAGAACACTGAAGCTTTCTTT	CAISQRQENTEAFF
TRBV28	once	.	TRBJ1-3	TGTGCCAGCACTCTTTCGAACGCTGGAAACACCATATATTTT	CASTLSNAGNTIYF
TRBV9	.	TRBD2	TRBJ2-3	TGTGCCAGCAGCGTAAATTTGCGGGGGGGTGGCACAGATACGCAGTATTTT	CASSVNLRGGGTDTQYF
TRBV7-9	.	TRBD1	TRBJ1-2	TGTGCCAGCAGCTTAGCGGGACAGGGGACGACGAGAGGCTACACCTTC	CASSLAGQGTTRGYTF
TRBV3-1/TRBV3-2	.	.	TRBJ1-1	TGTGCCAGCAGCCAAGATGGAGATGTGGCTGAAGCTTTCTTT	CASSQDGDVAEAFF
TRBV9	.	TRBD2	TRBJ2-2	TGTGCCAGCAGCTTACTAGCGGGGGGTACCGGGGAGCTGTTTTTT	CASSLLAGGTGELFF
TRBV4-3	medium-sized	TRBD1	TRBJ2-7	TGCGCCAGCAGCCAAGGGCACAGGGGATCTGGGGAGCAGTACTTC	CASSQGHRGSGEQYF